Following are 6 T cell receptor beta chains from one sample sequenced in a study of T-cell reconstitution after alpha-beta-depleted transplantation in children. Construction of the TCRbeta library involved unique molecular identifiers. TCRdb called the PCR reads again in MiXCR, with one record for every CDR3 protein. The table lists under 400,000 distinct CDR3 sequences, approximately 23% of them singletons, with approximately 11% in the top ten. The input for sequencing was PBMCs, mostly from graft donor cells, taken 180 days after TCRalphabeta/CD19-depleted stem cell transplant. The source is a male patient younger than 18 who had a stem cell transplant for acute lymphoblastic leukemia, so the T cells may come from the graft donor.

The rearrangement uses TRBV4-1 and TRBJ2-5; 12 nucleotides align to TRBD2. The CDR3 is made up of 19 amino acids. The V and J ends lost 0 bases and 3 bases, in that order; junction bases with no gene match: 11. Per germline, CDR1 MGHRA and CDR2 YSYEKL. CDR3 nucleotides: TGCGCCAGCAGCCAAGAGTCCGGGACTAGCGGGTGGACCAAAGAGACCCAGTACTTC. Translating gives CASSQESGTSGWTKETQYF.

The CDR3 loop reads CASSVAPGGNSPLHF. In DNA, the CDR3 is TGTGCCAGCAGCGTAGCACCCGGGGGGAATTCACCCCTCCACTTT. V is TRBV9 and J is TRBJ1-6, with D possibly TRBD1 on 5 matching bases. The V and J ends lost 0 bases and 7 bases respectively, with 11 bases between them. The CDR3 consists of 15 residues. The germline V gene encodes CDR1 SGDLS and CDR2 YYNGEE. Combining the CDR3 with reference TRBV9 and TRBJ1-6 gives the whole variable domain DSGVTQTPKHLITATGQRVTLRCSPRSGDLSVYWYQQSLDQGLQFLIQYYNGEERAKGNILERFSAQQFPDLHSELNLSSLELGDSALYFCASSVAPGGNSPLHFGNGTRLTVT.

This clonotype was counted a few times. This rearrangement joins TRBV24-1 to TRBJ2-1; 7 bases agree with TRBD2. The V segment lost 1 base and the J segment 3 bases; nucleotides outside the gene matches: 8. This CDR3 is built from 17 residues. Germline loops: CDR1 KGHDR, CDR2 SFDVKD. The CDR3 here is CATSDFTAGEGYNEQFF. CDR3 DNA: TGTGCCACCAGTGATTTCACGGCGGGAGAAGGCTACAATGAGCAGTTCTTC.

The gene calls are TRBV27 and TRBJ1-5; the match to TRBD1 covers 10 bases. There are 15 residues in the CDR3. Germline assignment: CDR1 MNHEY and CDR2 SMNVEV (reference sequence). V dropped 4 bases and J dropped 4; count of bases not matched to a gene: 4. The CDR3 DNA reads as TGTGCCAGCAGTTCCCGGGACAGGGGTAATCAGCCCCAGCATTTT. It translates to CASSSRDRGNQPQHF.

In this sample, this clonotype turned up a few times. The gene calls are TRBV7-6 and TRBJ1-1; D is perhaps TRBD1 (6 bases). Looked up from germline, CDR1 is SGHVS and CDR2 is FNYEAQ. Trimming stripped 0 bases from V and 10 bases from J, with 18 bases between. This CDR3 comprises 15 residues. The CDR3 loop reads CASSLAIGAGGGAFF. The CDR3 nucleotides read TGTGCCAGCAGCTTAGCGATAGGGGCCGGGGGCGGAGCTTTCTTT.

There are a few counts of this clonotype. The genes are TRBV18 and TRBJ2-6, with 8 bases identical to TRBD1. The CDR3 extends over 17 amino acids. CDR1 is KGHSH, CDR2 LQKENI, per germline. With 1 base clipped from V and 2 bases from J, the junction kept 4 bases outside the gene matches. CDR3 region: CASSPLGQGAGANVLTF. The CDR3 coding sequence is TGTGCCAGCTCACCACTTGGACAGGGAGCTGGGGCCAACGTCCTGACTTTC.